These 12 T cell receptor beta chains were sequenced from one sample in a study of CD8+ T cells in alopecia areata. TCR sequencing used cDNA made by reverse transcription of extracted RNA. Profiling relied on immunoSEQ multiplex PCR, and the TCRdb table lists in-frame clones only, not all of them. The sample lists about 30,000 clones; less than 65% were seen once. Sequencing was done on a sample of NKG2D-high CD8+ T cells sorted from blood. The receptors derive from a human donor with alopecia areata.

V and J are TRBV11-2 and TRBJ2-1, with D possibly TRBD2 on 6 matching bases. The V gene's germline CDR1 is SGHAT and CDR2 FQNNGV. The CDR3 has 16 amino acids. Trimming shortened V by 4 bases and J by 4 bases, and 17 bases separated the two germline ends. CDR3 in amino acids: CASSSTWSGYYNEQFF. As DNA, the CDR3 is TGTGCCAGCAGCTCGACCTGGAGCGGGTATTACAATGAGCAGTTCTTC.

This chain links TRBV5-4 with TRBJ2-2; D is uncertain. In germline, CDR1 is SGHNT, CDR2 YYREEE (reference sequence). The ends were cut back, 2 bases at V and 0 bases at J, with 5 bases in the middle. The CDR3 sequence is 14 residues long. The CDR3 DNA is TGTGCCAGCAGCTTAAGGACGAACACCGGGGAGCTGTTTTTT. It specifies CASSLRTNTGELFF. The entire variable domain, with the rest obtained from reference TRBV5-4 and TRBJ2-2, is as follows: ETGVTQSPTHLIKTRGQQVTLRCSSQSGHNTVSWYQQALGQGPQFIFQYYREEENGRGNFPPRFSGLQFPNYSSELNVNALELDDSALYLCASSLRTNTGELFFGEGSRLTVL.

This clone occurred a few times. The CDR3 DNA reads TGTGCCAGCAGCTTAGTTGCAGGGGGGGCTGCCATTCAGTACTTC. This translates into CASSLVAGGAAIQYF. The chain joins TRBV11-2 to TRBJ2-4, with D tentatively TRBD1 or TRBD2 (7 bases each). The CDR3 runs to 15 residues. Trimming took off 1 base at V and 9 bases at J, with 16 bases between the two ends. Germline V lookup: CDR1 SGHAT, CDR2 FQNNGV.

The V gene is TRBV4-1, the J gene TRBJ2-5; TRBD2 agrees at 7 bases. Per germline, CDR1 MGHRA and CDR2 YSYEKL. Trimming cost V 0 bases and J 4 bases; bases outside gene matches: 2. The CDR3 runs to 14 residues. In nucleotides, the CDR3 is TGCGCCAGCAGCCAAGATCCGGGAGGAGAGACCCAGTACTTC. Amino acid sequence: CASSQDPGGETQYF.

The J gene is TRBJ1-2, the V gene TRBV19; D possibly corresponds to TRBD1 (6 bases). This CDR3 is 15 amino acids long. Germline V CDR1 and CDR2: LNHDA, SQIVND (reference sequence). V lost 3 bases to trimming and J lost 4 bases, with 15 bases between them. DNA for the CDR3: TGTGCCAGTAGTATCTTCGGGGGCGCAGGCTATGGCTACACCTTC. The encoded protein is CASSIFGGAGYGYTF.

The chain recombines TRBV11-2 with TRBJ2-7; no definite D call. The V end was cut by 5 bases, the J end by 0 bases, with 11 bases between. CDR1 and CDR2 from the germline V gene are SGHAT and FQNNGV. This CDR3 spans 14 amino acids. The CDR3 DNA is TGTGCCAGCAGCACCCAAGAGTACTCCTACGAGCAGTACTTC. This sequence encodes CASSTQEYSYEQYF.

This clone was found a few times. The chain combines TRBV2 with TRBJ2-5, with D possibly being TRBD1 (6 bases). V was clipped by 3 bases and J by 5 bases, with 10 bases between them. CDR1 and CDR2 from the germline V gene are SNHLY and FYNNEI. CDR3 length equals 13 residues. CDR3 amino acids: CASSESQGETQYF. The CDR3 DNA reads TGTGCCAGCAGTGAGAGTCAGGGGGAGACCCAGTACTTC.

The rearrangement uses TRBV27 and TRBJ2-1; TRBD2 agrees at 9 bases. The V segment lost 2 bases and the J segment 6 bases; nucleotides outside the gene matches: 11. Germline V gene lookup returns CDR1 MNHEY and CDR2 SMNVEV (reference sequence). CDR3 length: 17 amino acids. The CDR3 region has the DNA TGTGCCAGCAGTTTACGGGGCAGGACTAGCGTCGTCAATGAGCAGTTCTTC. It is translated as CASSLRGRTSVVNEQFF.

J is TRBJ1-5 and V is TRBV19; no firm D call. This CDR3 region has 12 residues. The V gene's germline CDR1 is LNHDA and CDR2 SQIVND (reference sequence). V was cut by 5 bases and J by 7 bases, with 9 bases left in between. CDR3: CASSLGVQPQHF. The CDR3, as DNA: TGTGCCAGTAGTTTGGGAGTCCAGCCCCAGCATTTT. The variable domain in full, completed from reference TRBV19 and TRBJ1-5, reads DGGITQSPKYLFRKEGQNVTLSCEQNLNHDAMYWYRQDPGQGLRLIYYSQIVNDFQKGDIAEGYSVSREKKESFPLTVTSAQKNPTAFYLCASSLGVQPQHFGDGTRLSIL.

The genes are TRBV5-1 and TRBJ2-1; 14 bases are shared with TRBD2. Germline trimming cut 2 bases from V and 5 bases from J; bases unmatched to any gene: 6. The germline V gene has CDR1 SGHRS and CDR2 YFSETQ. The CDR3 is 17 amino acids. CDR3 coding DNA: TGCGCCAGCAGCTTCGGACTAGCGGGAGGTCTCGACAATGAGCAGTTCTTC. Encoded protein: CASSFGLAGGLDNEQFF.

The genes are TRBV27 and TRBJ1-2, with TRBD1 as a possible D gene (6 bases). Germline values: CDR1 MNHEY, CDR2 SMNVEV (reference sequence). This CDR3 has 13 residues. V dropped 4 bases and J dropped 3 bases, with 9 bases sitting between them. This CDR3 reads CASSSDSYYGYTF. CDR3 nucleotide sequence: TGTGCCAGCAGTTCGGACAGTTACTATGGCTACACCTTC.

This clone turned up a few times. The V call is TRBV4-1, the J call TRBJ2-3, with 7 bases identical to TRBD1. The CDR3 loop spans 17 amino acids. J was trimmed by 4 bases and V by 2 bases; bases with no gene match: 12. In germline, CDR1 is MGHRA, CDR2 YSYEKL. This CDR3 reads CASSQLTGTVFADTQYF. In nucleotides, the CDR3 is TGCGCCAGCAGCCAACTAACCGGGACAGTATTTGCAGATACGCAGTATTTT.